These 21 T cell receptor beta chains came from one sample sequenced in a study of CD8+ T cells in alopecia areata. Indicated treatment: oral pan-JAK inhibitor, 5-10 mg twice daily. Once RNA had been extracted, it was reverse transcribed into cDNA to act as the sequencing template. The repertoire was sequenced with immunoSEQ multiplex PCR; TCRdb's copy has only in-frame clones and lacks some. Of around 110,000 clones listed, roughly 55% were seen once; the top ten hold about 12%. Sequencing was performed on CD8+ T cells sorted from blood, taken at week 24, from a patient treated with tofacitinib. Receptors originate from a human donor with alopecia areata.

Comments on this clone: In the same sample, other DNA sequences code for this CDR3. The chain uses TRBV27 and TRBJ2-1, with D hard to call. CDR1 is MNHEY and CDR2 is SMNVEV in the germline V gene (reference sequence). The V and J ends lost 3 bases and 6 bases respectively, with 3 bases between them. The CDR3 runs to 11 residues. For the CDR3, the DNA is TGTGCCAGCAGTTTGGGCAATGAGCAGTTCTTC. This encodes CASSLGNEQFF.

This clone occurred a few times. This sequence joins TRBV7-8 and TRBJ1-6; D possibly corresponds to TRBD1 (5 bases). The CDR3 contains 15 residues. The germline gives CDR1 SGHVS, CDR2 FQNEAQ. V was cut by 1 base and J by 6 bases, with 10 bases left in between. The CDR3 here is CASSLDPGSNSPLHF. The DNA of the CDR3 is TGTGCCAGCAGCTTAGACCCAGGGTCTAATTCACCCCTCCACTTT.

V is TRBV2 and J is TRBJ1-6; D might be TRBD1 (6 bases). V lost 6 bases to trimming and J lost 4 bases, with 13 bases between them. This CDR3 contains 15 residues. Germline V lookup: CDR1 SNHLY, CDR2 FYNNEI. The CDR3: CASRLEQGYNSPLHF. Here the CDR3 DNA reads TGTGCCAGCAGGCTCGAGCAGGGGTATAATTCACCCCTCCACTTT.

The rearrangement links TRBV27 to TRBJ1-2; D gene ambiguous. CDR1 and CDR2 from the germline V gene are MNHEY and SMNVEV (reference sequence). The CDR3 spans 13 residues. V gave up 5 bases and J gave up 7 bases, with 14 bases separating them. The CDR3, as DNA: TGTGCCAGCAGTCAAATTCGGTCCCGTGGCTACACCTTC. This encodes CASSQIRSRGYTF.

The gene calls are TRBV4-2 and TRBJ1-4; D gene unclear. Trimming removed 4 bases at V and 5 bases at J, with 8 bases between. Looked up from germline, CDR1 is LGHNA and CDR2 is YNFKEQ. The CDR3 has 13 amino acids. The CDR3 DNA reads as TGTGCCAGCAGCCCTTCTCGGAATGAAAAACTGTTTTTT. It specifies CASSPSRNEKLFF.

V and J are TRBV7-9 and TRBJ2-5; D perhaps matches TRBD1 (6 bases). CDR1 SEHNR and CDR2 FQNEAQ come from the germline V gene (reference sequence). CDR3 size: 17 residues. The V and J ends lost 0 bases and 1 base respectively, with 15 bases between them. CDR3 amino acids: CASSLALAGEFQETQYF. In nucleotides, the CDR3 is TGTGCCAGCAGCTTAGCGTTGGCAGGGGAATTCCAAGAGACCCAGTACTTC. Together with reference TRBV7-9 and TRBJ2-5, the CDR3 gives the full variable domain: DTGVSQNPRHKITKRGQNVTFRCDPISEHNRLYWYRQTLGQGPEFLTYFQNEAQLEKSRLLSDRFSAERPKGSFSTLEIQRTEQGDSAMYLCASSLALAGEFQETQYFGPGTRLLVL.

V and J are TRBV12-5 and TRBJ1-1; 8 bases are a match to TRBD1. This CDR3 is built from 16 residues. Germline-derived CDR1 and CDR2 are LGHNT and FRNRAP. With V trimmed by 5 bases and J by 1 base, 9 bases remained unmatched. The CDR3 sequence is CASGPPGTGPNTEAFF. Written as DNA, the CDR3 is TGTGCTAGTGGTCCCCCAGGGACAGGCCCGAACACTGAAGCTTTCTTT.

The chain combines TRBV7-9 with TRBJ1-5; a possible D gene is TRBD1 (5 bases). The germline CDR1 and CDR2 sequences are SEHNR and FQNEAQ (reference sequence). The V end was cut by 4 bases, the J end by 6 bases, with 16 bases between. This CDR3 has 15 residues. The CDR3 DNA reads as TGTGCCAGCAGCTCGGGACTTGGTCTTGGTCAGCCCCAGCATTTT. Its translation: CASSSGLGLGQPQHF.

The V call is TRBV30, the J call TRBJ1-2; unclear D gene. This CDR3 is built from 12 residues. From germline, CDR1 is GTSNPN and CDR2 SVGIG (reference sequence). Deletions cut 1 base from V and 6 bases from J, with 9 bases between. CDR3 nucleotides: TGTGCCTGGAGTGAAGGGAACGATGGCTACACCTTC. Protein product: CAWSEGNDGYTF.

The chain carries TRBV27 and TRBJ2-1; no clear D gene. The CDR3 is 17 amino acids. Between the trimmed V and J ends, which lost 3 bases and 7 bases, there was a span of 22 bases. The germline CDR1 and CDR2 sequences are MNHEY and SMNVEV (reference sequence). The DNA for the CDR3 is TGTGCCAGCAGTTTGGGCCTCCCGGGCCCCGTTAAGAATGAGCAGTTCTTC. Encoded protein: CASSLGLPGPVKNEQFF.

The V gene is TRBV29-1, the J gene TRBJ1-1; D may be TRBD1 (5 bases). The CDR3 sequence is 13 residues long. Germline V gives CDR1 SQVTM, CDR2 ANQGSEA. Trimming took 3 bases from V and 8 from J, leaving 16 bases between them. The CDR3 reads CSVDRQGMAEAFF. CDR3 bases: TGCAGCGTTGACCGCCAGGGTATGGCGGAAGCTTTCTTT. The entire variable domain, with the rest obtained from reference TRBV29-1 and TRBJ1-1, is as follows: SAVISQKPSRDICQRGTSLTIQCQVDSQVTMMFWYRQQPGQSLTLIATANQGSEATYESGFVIDKFPISRPNLTFSTLTVSNMSPEDSSIYLCSVDRQGMAEAFFGQGTRLTVV.

This chain connects TRBV2 to TRBJ2-1, with TRBD1 as a possible D gene (5 bases). CDR3 length: 11 amino acids. Germline CDR1 and CDR2: SNHLY and FYNNEI. The ends were cut back, 6 bases at V and 5 bases at J, with 5 bases in the middle. CDR3 bases: TGTGCCAGCAGGACAGACAATGAGCAGTTCTTC. This sequence encodes CASRTDNEQFF. Full variable domain (rest looked up from reference TRBV2 and TRBJ2-1): EPEVTQTPSHQVTQMGQEVILRCVPISNHLYFYWYRQILGQKVEFLVSFYNNEISEKSEIFDDQFSVERPDGSNFTLKIRSTKLEDSAMYFCASRTDNEQFFGPGTRLTVL.

This clone has more than one count but fewer than ten. The chain carries TRBV13 and TRBJ2-7; unclear D gene. Germline V CDR1 and CDR2: PRHDT, FYEKMQ (reference sequence). The CDR3 covers 12 residues. V gave up 5 bases and J gave up 0 bases, with 5 bases separating them. The CDR3 DNA reads as TGTGCCAGCAGCGCACCCTCCTACGAGCAGTACTTC. Translated, it gives CASSAPSYEQYF.

V and J are TRBV2 and TRBJ1-4, with D unclear. The CDR3 consists of 14 residues. Germline CDR1 reads SNHLY; CDR2 reads FYNNEI. V was clipped by 2 bases and J by 3 bases, with 7 bases between them. As DNA, the CDR3 is TGTGCCAGCAGTGAACCTCAGGCTAATGAAAAACTGTTTTTT. Its translation: CASSEPQANEKLFF.

The genes are TRBV7-9 and TRBJ2-1; 11 bases are shared with TRBD2. Germline trimming cut 5 bases from V and 9 bases from J; bases unmatched to any gene: 6. This CDR3 has 14 residues. CDR1 and CDR2 from the germline V gene are SEHNR and FQNEAQ (reference sequence). The CDR3: CASSVLAGEIEQFF. The CDR3 coding sequence is TGTGCCAGCAGCGTACTAGCGGGGGAGATTGAGCAGTTCTTC. The whole variable domain, remainder taken from reference TRBV7-9 and TRBJ2-1, is DTGVSQNPRHKITKRGQNVTFRCDPISEHNRLYWYRQTLGQGPEFLTYFQNEAQLEKSRLLSDRFSAERPKGSFSTLEIQRTEQGDSAMYLCASSVLAGEIEQFFGPGTRLTVL.

The chain carries TRBV4-1 and TRBJ2-7; possibly TRBD1 for D (6 bases). The length of the CDR3 is 15 residues. V shed 0 bases and J shed 0 bases, with 9 bases lying between them. CDR1 and CDR2 from the germline V gene are MGHRA and YSYEKL. The CDR3 DNA is TGCGCCAGCAGCCAAGAGACAGGATCCTCCTACGAGCAGTACTTC. Its translation: CASSQETGSSYEQYF.

This clone showed up just a few times. The chain combines TRBV5-6 with TRBJ2-1, with unresolved D. CDR1 and CDR2 (germline): SGHDT, YYEEEE. CDR3 size: 13 residues. V was shortened by 4 bases and J by 8 bases, with 13 bases between the two germline ends. The CDR3 DNA sequence: TGTGCCAGCAGCCCCCCGTACGGGTATGAGCAGTTCTTC. Encoded protein: CASSPPYGYEQFF. The full variable domain, completed using reference TRBV5-6 and TRBJ2-1, is DAGVTQSPTHLIKTRGQQVTLRCSPKSGHDTVSWYQQALGQGPQFIFQYYEEEERQRGNFPDRFSGHQFPNYSSELNVNALLLGDSALYLCASSPPYGYEQFFGPGTRLTVL.

The sample holds a few counts of this clone. Sequence at one end of the junction differs from germline and may be a read error. The chain recombines TRBV19 with TRBJ1-1; 8 bases agree with TRBD1. Germline V gene data show CDR1 as LNHDA and CDR2 as SQIVND (reference sequence). This CDR3 contains 13 residues. The CDR3 is CASSMGTGPEAFF. DNA for the CDR3: TGTGCCAGTAGTATGGGGACAGGCCCTGAGGCTTTCTTT.

The chain combines TRBV7-9 with TRBJ2-5; tentatively, D is TRBD2 (7 bases). Per the germline V gene, CDR1 is SEHNR and CDR2 is FQNEAQ (reference sequence). The CDR3 is 15 residues long. V lost 0 bases and J lost 5, with 13 bases in between. In DNA, the CDR3 is TGTGCCAGCAGCTTAGCGTCGGGGGGCCTTGAGACCCAGTACTTC. Amino acid sequence: CASSLASGGLETQYF.

This chain uses TRBV2 with TRBJ1-5; a possible D gene is TRBD1 (6 bases). This CDR3 is built from 15 residues. The V end lost 0 bases, the J end lost 6 bases, and 12 bases lay between the germline ends. CDR1 SNHLY and CDR2 FYNNEI come from the germline V gene. CDR3 amino acids: CASSEALGHPQPQHF. For the CDR3, the DNA is TGTGCCAGCAGTGAAGCGCTGGGACACCCTCAGCCCCAGCATTTT.

The chain joins TRBV5-1 to TRBJ1-2, with D possibly matching TRBD1 (6 bases). Per the germline V gene, CDR1 is SGHRS and CDR2 is YFSETQ. The V gene lost 2 bases and the J gene lost 4 bases, with 18 bases spanning the gap. The CDR3 spans 16 residues. CDR3 DNA sequence: TGCGCCAGCAGCTTTGGGGAACAGGGCACCACCTATGGCTACACCTTC. It translates to CASSFGEQGTTYGYTF.